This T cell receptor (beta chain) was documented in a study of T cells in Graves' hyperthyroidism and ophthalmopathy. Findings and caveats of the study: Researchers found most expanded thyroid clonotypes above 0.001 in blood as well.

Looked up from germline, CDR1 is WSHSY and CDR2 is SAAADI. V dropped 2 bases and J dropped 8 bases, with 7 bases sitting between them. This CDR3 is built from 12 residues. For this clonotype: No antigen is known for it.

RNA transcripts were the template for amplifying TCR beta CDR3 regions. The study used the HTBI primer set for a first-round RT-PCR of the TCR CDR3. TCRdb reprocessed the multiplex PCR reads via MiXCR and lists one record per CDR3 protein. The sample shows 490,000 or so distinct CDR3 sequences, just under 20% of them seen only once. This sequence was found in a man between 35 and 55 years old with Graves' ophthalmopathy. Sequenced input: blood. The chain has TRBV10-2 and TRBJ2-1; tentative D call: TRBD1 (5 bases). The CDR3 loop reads CASSEGHHEQFF. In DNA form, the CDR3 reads TGCGCCAGCAGTGAGGGACATCATGAGCAGTTCTTC.